These 16 T cell receptor beta chains originate from one sample sequenced in a study of cytomegalovirus exposure and HLA in healthy donors. PCR amplification relied on 60 Vbeta primers (plus 13 Jbeta primers). Sequenced by immunoSEQ multiplex PCR; TCRdb stores in-frame clones only, minus some. The data contain about 200,000 clones, over 60% of them singletons. The sample was PBMCs. The source of these receptors is a male donor in good health and CMV-seronegative.

This clone has more than one count but fewer than ten. The V and J genes are TRBV6-1 and TRBJ2-7, with 9 bases identical to TRBD1. Looked up from germline, CDR1 is MNHNS and CDR2 is SASEGT. This CDR3 comprises 15 residues. Germline trimming cut 7 bases from V and 1 base from J; bases unmatched to any gene: 8. CDR3 sequence reads: CASTPSGQGSYEQYF. The CDR3 nucleotides are TGTGCCAGCACCCCCTCGGGACAGGGTTCCTACGAGCAGTACTTC.

The V and J genes are TRBV2 and TRBJ2-1; D not certain. The V end was cut by 0 bases, the J end by 1 base, with 10 bases between. Germline assignment: CDR1 SNHLY and CDR2 FYNNEI. This CDR3 spans 16 amino acids. CDR3 coding DNA: TGTGCCAGCAGTGAAGCGCTTAGTGGTTCCTACAATGAGCAGTTCTTC. Translating gives CASSEALSGSYNEQFF.

The chain joins TRBV19 to TRBJ1-1; TRBD1 might be the D (5 bases). The V gene lost 2 bases and the J gene lost 1 base, with 8 bases spanning the gap. CDR3 length: 14 amino acids. The germline gives CDR1 LNHDA, CDR2 SQIVND (reference sequence). The CDR3 loop is CASSIQGKNTEAFF. CDR3 nucleotide sequence: TGTGCCAGTAGTATACAGGGTAAGAACACTGAAGCTTTCTTT. Using reference TRBV19 and TRBJ1-1 for the parts outside the CDR3, the full variable domain is DGGITQSPKYLFRKEGQNVTLSCEQNLNHDAMYWYRQDPGQGLRLIYYSQIVNDFQKGDIAEGYSVSREKKESFPLTVTSAQKNPTAFYLCASSIQGKNTEAFFGQGTRLTVV.

The V gene is TRBV7-8, the J gene TRBJ2-7; 16 bases match TRBD2. V gave up 5 bases and J gave up 2 bases; unmatched junction bases: 9. The germline gives CDR1 SGHVS, CDR2 FQNEAQ. The CDR3 is 18 amino acids. The DNA of the CDR3 is TGTGCCAGCAGCCTGGGACTAGCGGGGGGGCCCCCAACCTACGAGCAGTACTTC. This gives the protein CASSLGLAGGPPTYEQYF.

J is TRBJ2-7 and V is TRBV28; a possible D gene is TRBD1 (6 bases). V dropped 6 bases and J dropped 6 bases, with 15 bases sitting between them. The germline V gene has CDR1 MDHEN and CDR2 SYDVKM. CDR3 size: 13 residues. The CDR3 DNA reads TGTGCCAGCAGAAGGAGAGGGGGTATCGAGCAGTACTTC. Translating gives CASRRRGGIEQYF.

This chain connects TRBV28 to TRBJ2-3, with D perhaps TRBD1 (6 bases). Trimming left V 7 bases short and J 3 bases short, with 11 bases between. CDR1 MDHEN and CDR2 SYDVKM come from the germline V gene. The CDR3 is made up of 13 amino acids. In DNA, the CDR3 is TGTGCCAGCACCCTACAGGGAACAGATACGCAGTATTTT. Its translation is CASTLQGTDTQYF.

The V gene is TRBV18, the J gene TRBJ1-5, with 8 bases that match TRBD1. J gave up 2 bases and V 4 bases, and 13 bases lay outside the gene matches. The CDR3 contains 18 residues. CDR1 and CDR2 (germline): KGHSH, LQKENI. CDR3 amino acids: CASSQGQGISRGNQPQHF. The CDR3 DNA follows: TGTGCCAGCTCACAAGGACAGGGAATATCACGGGGCAATCAGCCCCAGCATTTT.

This chain connects TRBV19 to TRBJ1-5; 7 nucleotides line up with TRBD1. V was clipped by 5 bases and J by 7 bases; unmatched bases: 11. The CDR3 runs 15 residues. Germline CDR1 LNHDA, CDR2 SQIVND (reference sequence). CDR3 residues: CASSQGAGGNQPQHF. The CDR3 nucleotides read TGTGCCAGTAGTCAAGGTGCAGGGGGTAACCAGCCCCAGCATTTT.

This clone was seen just once. The chain is built from TRBV7-8 and TRBJ1-6; 8 bases align to TRBD1. The V segment lost 1 base and the J segment 6 bases; nucleotides outside the gene matches: 5. Germline V CDR1 and CDR2: SGHVS, FQNEAQ. The CDR3 is 16 amino acids. The CDR3 protein is CASSLGDRGGNSPLHF. CDR3 DNA: TGTGCCAGCAGCTTAGGCGACAGGGGAGGTAATTCACCCCTCCACTTT.

The chain uses TRBV2 and TRBJ1-2; 11 nucleotides match TRBD1. The V segment lost 4 bases and the J segment 7 bases; nucleotides outside the gene matches: 5. CDR1 is SNHLY, CDR2 FYNNEI, per germline. This CDR3 is built from 14 residues. CDR3: CASSAGQGVIGYTF. In DNA form, the CDR3 reads TGTGCCAGCAGTGCGGGACAGGGGGTTATTGGCTACACCTTC.

This chain joins TRBV4-1 and TRBJ1-2; unclear D gene. Between the trimmed V and J ends, which lost 3 bases and 8 bases, there was a span of 16 bases. Germline V lookup: CDR1 MGHRA, CDR2 YSYEKL. The CDR3 spans 14 residues. CDR3 DNA: TGCGCCAGCAGCCATCTAGGACCGGCGGGCGGCTACACCTTC. Translated: CASSHLGPAGGYTF.

The V gene is TRBV10-3, the J gene TRBJ2-1, with a possible D match to TRBD2 (5 bases). The CDR3 runs to 15 residues. Between the trimmed V and J ends, which lost 0 bases and 6 bases, there was a span of 12 bases. CDR1 is ENHRY and CDR2 is SYGVKD in the germline V gene. CDR3 residues: CAISESRVPGNEQFF. The CDR3 DNA is TGTGCCATCAGTGAGTCGCGGGTGCCTGGCAATGAGCAGTTCTTC.

The chain employs TRBV27 and TRBJ1-3; D may be TRBD1 (6 bases). The CDR3 has 14 residues. Germline lookup yields CDR1 MNHEY and CDR2 SMNVEV (reference sequence). Deletions cut 9 bases from V and 0 bases from J, with 12 bases between. The CDR3 nucleotides read TGTGCCAGTCCGGACAGAAGCTCTGGAAACACCATATATTTT. This sequence encodes CASPDRSSGNTIYF.

The V gene is TRBV27, the J gene TRBJ1-2, with D tentatively TRBD1 (6 bases). Germline V gene sequence: CDR1 MNHEY, CDR2 SMNVEV (reference sequence). This CDR3 has 13 residues. The V end was cut by 5 bases, the J end by 8 bases, with 15 bases between. Here the CDR3 reads CASSTWGGWGYTF. CDR3 sequence (DNA): TGTGCCAGCAGTACCTGGGGGGGCTGGGGCTACACCTTC.

This chain links TRBV4-2 with TRBJ2-3, with 8 bases lining up with TRBD2. The V and J ends lost 0 bases and 5 bases, in that order; junction bases with no gene match: 10. The CDR3 loop spans 17 amino acids. CDR1 is LGHNA and CDR2 is YNFKEQ in the germline V gene. This chain's CDR3 is CASSQDHRGGFGDTQYF. The DNA for the CDR3 is TGTGCCAGCAGCCAAGATCACCGGGGGGGTTTTGGAGATACGCAGTATTTT.

The chain carries TRBV9 and TRBJ2-5; 9 bases align to TRBD2. The germline V gene has CDR1 SGDLS and CDR2 YYNGEE. The CDR3 length is 11 residues. The J segment lost 11 bases and the V segment lost 4 bases, leaving 3 bases of the junction unmatched. CDR3 protein: CASSRGGEQYF. In DNA form, the CDR3 reads TGTGCCAGCAGCCGCGGGGGGGAGCAGTACTTC. Together with reference TRBV9 and TRBJ2-5, the CDR3 gives the full variable domain: DSGVTQTPKHLITATGQRVTLRCSPRSGDLSVYWYQQSLDQGLQFLIQYYNGEERAKGNILERFSAQQFPDLHSELNLSSLELGDSALYFCASSRGGEQYFGPGTRLLVL.